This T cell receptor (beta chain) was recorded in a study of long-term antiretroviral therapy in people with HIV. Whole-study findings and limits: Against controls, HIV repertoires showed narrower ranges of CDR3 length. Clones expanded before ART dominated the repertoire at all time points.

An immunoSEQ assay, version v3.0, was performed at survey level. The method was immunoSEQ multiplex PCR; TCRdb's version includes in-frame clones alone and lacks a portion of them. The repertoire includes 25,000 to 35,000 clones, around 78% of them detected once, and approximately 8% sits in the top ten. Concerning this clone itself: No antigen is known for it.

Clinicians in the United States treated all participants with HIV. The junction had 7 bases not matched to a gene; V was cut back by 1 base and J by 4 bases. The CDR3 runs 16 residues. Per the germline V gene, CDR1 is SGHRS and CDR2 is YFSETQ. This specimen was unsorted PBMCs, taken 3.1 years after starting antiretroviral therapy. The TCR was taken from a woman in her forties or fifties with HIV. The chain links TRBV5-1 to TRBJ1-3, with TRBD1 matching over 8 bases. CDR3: CASSLTGTGLGNTIYF. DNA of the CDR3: TGCGCCAGCAGCTTGACGGGGACAGGCTTAGGAAACACCATATATTTT.